One sample yielded the 30 T cell receptor beta chains listed below, sequenced in a study of blood T cell repertoires in COVID-19. The repertoire was sequenced with immunoSEQ multiplex PCR; TCRdb's copy has only in-frame clones and lacks some. This table holds around 300,000 clones, about 89% found once. Sequenced: PBMCs or T cells enriched from blood (not recorded which). These receptors all come from a woman between 18 and 30 years old who had recovered from COVID-19.

The rearrangement joins TRBV3-1 (or the pseudogene TRBV3-2) to TRBJ2-7; 7 bases are a match to TRBD1. CDR1 LGHDT and CDR2 YNNKEL come from the germline V gene (reference sequence). This CDR3 contains 14 residues. V shed 2 bases, J shed 1 base, and the junction held 2 bases outside the gene matches. CDR3 nucleotides: TGTGCCAGCAGCCAACCGGGACAGTCCTACGAGCAGTACTTC. It yields the protein CASSQPGQSYEQYF.

The gene calls are TRBV18 and TRBJ2-1; D call uncertain. The V gene's germline CDR1 is KGHSH and CDR2 LQKENI. Trimming removed 3 bases at V and 0 bases at J, with 12 bases between. The CDR3 has 16 amino acids. The CDR3 here is CASSPTIPPSYNEQFF. The CDR3 DNA sequence: TGTGCCAGCTCACCTACTATACCCCCCTCCTACAATGAGCAGTTCTTC.

The J gene is TRBJ2-3, the V gene TRBV7-2, with 12 bases aligning to TRBD2. The germline CDR1 and CDR2 sequences are SGHTA and FQGNSA. Trimming cost V 2 bases and J 2 bases; bases outside gene matches: 8. The CDR3 covers 18 residues. Here the CDR3 DNA reads TGTGCCAGCAGCTTATACTTGACTAGCGGGGGCCACACAGATACGCAGTATTTT. Protein sequence: CASSLYLTSGGHTDTQYF.

V is TRBV27 and J is TRBJ2-5, with 7 bases fitting TRBD2. This CDR3 is 17 amino acids long. Unmatched junction bases numbered 14, after V lost 3 bases and J lost 4 bases. Per the germline V gene, CDR1 is MNHEY and CDR2 is SMNVEV (reference sequence). This chain's CDR3 is CASSLWSGTGAGETQYF. The CDR3 nucleotides read TGTGCCAGCAGTTTGTGGAGCGGGACTGGGGCGGGAGAGACCCAGTACTTC.

The chain is built from TRBV7-2 and TRBJ2-1; D is possibly TRBD1 (6 bases). From germline, CDR1 is SGHTA and CDR2 FQGNSA. V was pared by 2 bases and J by 6 bases, with 11 bases between. The CDR3 is 14 amino acids. Here the CDR3 DNA reads TGTGCCAGCAGCTTATCCGGGACACCCAATGAGCAGTTCTTC. Its protein is CASSLSGTPNEQFF.

The chain uses TRBV5-4 and TRBJ1-1; D is ambiguous. The CDR3 contains 12 residues. V dropped 4 bases and J dropped 2 bases, with 6 bases sitting between them. Germline V gene data show CDR1 as SGHNT and CDR2 as YYREEE (reference sequence). The CDR3 spells CASSPVNTEAFF. In DNA, the CDR3 is TGTGCCAGCAGCCCAGTAAACACTGAAGCTTTCTTT.

This chain joins TRBV28 and TRBJ1-5; 7 bases match TRBD1. The CDR3 runs to 18 residues. V was clipped by 2 bases and J by 4 bases; unmatched bases: 14. Germline V gene sequence: CDR1 MDHEN, CDR2 SYDVKM. This chain's CDR3 is CASSLRQGTVFWNQPQHF. The CDR3 DNA sequence: TGTGCCAGCAGTTTAAGACAGGGTACGGTATTTTGGAATCAGCCCCAGCATTTT.

The chain joins TRBV7-9 to TRBJ2-4; TRBD2 aligns across 8 bases. Germline trimming cut 4 bases from V and 6 bases from J; bases unmatched to any gene: 14. CDR1 is SEHNR, CDR2 FQNEAQ, per germline (reference sequence). This CDR3 comprises 17 residues. CDR3 in amino acids: CASSSAGLAGGPNIQYF. CDR3 bases: TGTGCCAGCAGCTCTGCGGGGCTAGCGGGTGGCCCAAACATTCAGTACTTC.

The V and J genes are TRBV5-8 and TRBJ1-3; D gene ambiguous. The length of the CDR3 is 15 residues. Germline CDR1 SGHTS, CDR2 YDEGEE. Trimming removed 6 bases at V and 4 bases at J, with 17 bases between. CDR3 coding DNA: TGTGCCAGCACCCCTCCGGGGTGGCGGGGAAACACCATATATTTT. Translating it yields CASTPPGWRGNTIYF.

The V call is TRBV5-4, the J call TRBJ1-1, with D hard to call. Trimming took off 3 bases at V and 6 bases at J, with 12 bases between the two ends. Germline V gene data show CDR1 as SGHNT and CDR2 as YYREEE (reference sequence). This CDR3 has 13 amino acids. CDR3 residues: CASSYTPGSEAFF. In DNA form, the CDR3 reads TGTGCCAGCAGCTACACGCCGGGTTCTGAAGCTTTCTTT.

This chain links TRBV28 with TRBJ1-1, with D tentatively TRBD1 (6 bases). The CDR3 covers 17 residues. The V gene's germline CDR1 is MDHEN and CDR2 SYDVKM. The V and J ends lost 5 bases and 0 bases respectively, with 19 bases between them. In DNA, the CDR3 is TGTGCCAGCAGTCCACCTTCTTGGGGGGGCCTGAACACTGAAGCTTTCTTT. Its translation: CASSPPSWGGLNTEAFF.

This clone has only one observation. J is TRBJ1-3 and V is TRBV7-2, with D unclear. Looked up from germline, CDR1 is SGHTA and CDR2 is FQGNSA. The ends were cut back, 1 base at V and 0 bases at J, with 10 bases in the middle. This CDR3 is 16 amino acids long. CDR3 region: CASSLDNRFSGNTIYF. The CDR3 bases are TGTGCCAGCAGCTTAGACAACAGATTCTCTGGAAACACCATATATTTT.

This clone was seen a single time. The J gene is TRBJ2-7, the V gene TRBV28; TRBD2 aligns across 7 bases. J was trimmed by 9 bases and V by 4 bases; bases with no gene match: 15. Germline CDR1 is MDHEN and CDR2 is SYDVKM. There are 15 residues in the CDR3. The CDR3: CASSSIGTTFFGQYF. CDR3 sequence (DNA): TGTGCCAGCAGTTCTATTGGGACTACCTTCTTCGGGCAGTACTTC.

CDR3 region: CASSSPWFRETQYF. The CDR3 bases are TGTGCCAGCAGCTCACCATGGTTTCGGGAGACCCAGTACTTC. The chain is built from TRBV7-8 and TRBJ2-5; D is undetermined. The CDR3 covers 14 residues. CDR1 is SGHVS, CDR2 FQNEAQ, per germline. V lost 4 bases, J lost 5 bases, and 14 bases lay in between.

This chain joins TRBV28 and TRBJ2-5, with a weak D call TRBD1 (5 bases). The CDR3 covers 16 residues. The V gene lost 1 base and the J gene lost 4 bases, with 16 bases spanning the gap. The germline V gene has CDR1 MDHEN and CDR2 SYDVKM. CDR3 residues: CASSLSLGRIGETQYF. The CDR3 coding sequence is TGTGCCAGCAGTTTATCGCTGGGGCGCATAGGAGAGACCCAGTACTTC.

This clone was seen only a few times. The V call is TRBV4-3, the J call TRBJ1-5, with D possibly TRBD1 on 5 matching bases. V was pared by 1 base and J by 5 bases, with 9 bases between. Germline V CDR1 and CDR2: LGHNA, YSLEER. The CDR3 covers 14 residues. The CDR3 loop reads CASSQGRGDQPQHF. The CDR3 region has the DNA TGCGCCAGCAGCCAAGGACGGGGGGATCAGCCCCAGCATTTT.

The rearrangement links TRBV7-2 to TRBJ2-7; 8 bases map to TRBD1. Germline loops: CDR1 SGHTA, CDR2 FQGNSA. There are 18 residues in the CDR3. Trimming removed 4 bases from V and 1 base from J; junction bases left unmatched: 15. The CDR3 here is CASSYHNSRTGSSYEQYF. CDR3 DNA: TGTGCCAGCAGCTATCACAACAGCCGGACAGGGAGTTCCTACGAGCAGTACTTC.

This chain links TRBV11-2 with TRBJ1-3; D ambiguous. The germline V and J ends were trimmed by 2 bases and 7 bases, with 15 bases remaining between them. The CDR3 runs 15 residues. CDR1 and CDR2 from the germline V gene are SGHAT and FQNNGV. The CDR3 nucleotides read TGTGCCAGCAGCTTAAGTAGTACTAGAGGGAACACCATATATTTT. The encoded protein is CASSLSSTRGNTIYF. The whole variable domain, remainder taken from reference TRBV11-2 and TRBJ1-3, is EAGVAQSPRYKIIEKRQSVAFWCNPISGHATLYWYQQILGQGPKLLIQFQNNGVVDDSQLPKDRFSAERLKGVDSTLKIQPAKLEDSAVYLCASSLSSTRGNTIYFGEGSWLTVV.

The chain joins TRBV7-2 to TRBJ2-5; perhaps TRBD2 as D (5 bases). The V end lost 7 bases, the J end lost 4 bases, and 16 bases lay between the germline ends. CDR3 length: 14 amino acids. Germline loops: CDR1 SGHTA, CDR2 FQGNSA. Here the CDR3 DNA reads TGTGCCAGCACCCTACGAGGGAAGGGAGAGACCCAGTACTTC. Amino acids: CASTLRGKGETQYF.

CDR3 DNA sequence: TGTGCCAGCAGCTTTTCCCCCCCGGAGGAGCAGTACTTC. It codes for CASSFSPPEEQYF. The rearrangement joins TRBV5-5 to TRBJ2-7; no reliable D call. The CDR3 is made up of 13 amino acids. V gave up 2 bases and J gave up 7 bases, with 13 bases separating them. Germline V lookup: CDR1 SGHKS, CDR2 YYEKEE (reference sequence).

Concerning this clone: This same CDR3 is encoded by further DNA sequences in the sample. The chain combines TRBV5-1 with TRBJ2-5; a possible D gene is TRBD1 (5 bases). Trimming left V 0 bases short and J 2 bases short, with 8 bases between. Germline V CDR1 and CDR2: SGHRS, YFSETQ. The CDR3 totals 14 residues. DNA of the CDR3: TGCGCCAGCAGCTTGGGGCAGGGACAAGAGACCCAGTACTTC. It specifies CASSLGQGQETQYF.

This sequence joins TRBV30 and TRBJ1-4; D not certain. Deletions cut 2 bases from V and 3 bases from J, with 10 bases between. The CDR3 has 14 residues. Per the germline V gene, CDR1 is GTSNPN and CDR2 is SVGIG (reference sequence). CDR3 region: CAWSNGVANEKLFF. The CDR3 nucleotides read TGTGCCTGGAGTAACGGGGTAGCTAATGAAAAACTGTTTTTT.

V is TRBV7-2 and J is TRBJ1-6, with 8 bases identical to TRBD1. The CDR3 spans 17 residues. With V trimmed by 3 bases and J by 0 bases, 4 bases remained unmatched. Germline assignment: CDR1 SGHTA and CDR2 FQGNSA. In DNA, the CDR3 is TGTGCCAGCAGCTTTAGTACAGGGGGCTCCTATAATTCACCCCTCCACTTT. This encodes CASSFSTGGSYNSPLHF.

This chain links TRBV9 with TRBJ1-2, with D hard to call. Germline V lookup: CDR1 SGDLS, CDR2 YYNGEE. CDR3 length: 13 amino acids. Trimming stripped 6 bases from V and 1 base from J, with 10 bases between. CDR3 loop: CASNSEFNYGYTF. The DNA for the CDR3 is TGTGCCAGCAACAGTGAGTTTAACTATGGCTACACCTTC.

This clone was counted a few times. The gene calls are TRBV6-2 or TRBV6-3 and TRBJ1-3, with D tentatively TRBD1 (6 bases). The V gene lost 6 bases and the J gene lost 0 bases, with 15 bases spanning the gap. CDR3 length equals 16 residues. CDR1 is MNHEY, CDR2 SVGEGT, per germline. CDR3 protein: CASSGQKLISGNTIYF. The CDR3 DNA is TGTGCCAGCAGCGGACAGAAATTAATCTCTGGAAACACCATATATTTT.

The genes are TRBV2 and TRBJ1-1, with D possibly TRBD1 on 5 matching bases. Trimming pared 6 bases from V and 4 bases from J, leaving 18 bases between. Germline V CDR1 and CDR2: SNHLY, FYNNEI. The CDR3 contains 15 residues. The CDR3 here is CASSTTGVGSTEAFF. The CDR3, as DNA: TGTGCCAGCAGCACCACGGGGGTTGGGAGCACTGAAGCTTTCTTT.

Concerning this clone: Other DNA sequences of this sample code for an identical CDR3. This rearrangement joins TRBV9 to TRBJ1-4; 8 bases are shared with TRBD1. J gave up 5 bases and V 0 bases, and 3 bases lay outside the gene matches. Germline lookup yields CDR1 SGDLS and CDR2 YYNGEE. The CDR3 consists of 15 residues. The CDR3 spells CASSVATGENEKLFF. CDR3 coding DNA: TGTGCCAGCAGCGTAGCGACAGGGGAGAATGAAAAACTGTTTTTT.

The chain has TRBV5-1 and TRBJ2-7; TRBD1 aligns across 8 bases. Germline CDR1 and CDR2: SGHRS and YFSETQ. With 1 base clipped from V and 0 bases from J, the junction kept 6 bases outside the gene matches. The CDR3 extends over 16 amino acids. The CDR3 here is CASSLFSDRASYEQYF. The CDR3 DNA follows: TGCGCCAGCAGCTTGTTCTCGGACAGGGCCTCCTACGAGCAGTACTTC. Full variable domain (outside the CDR3, taken from reference TRBV5-1 and TRBJ2-7): KAGVTQTPRYLIKTRGQQVTLSCSPISGHRSVSWYQQTPGQGLQFLFEYFSETQRNKGNFPGRFSGRQFSNSRSEMNVSTLELGDSALYLCASSLFSDRASYEQYFGPGTRLTVT.

This sequence joins TRBV11-3 and TRBJ2-2, with D unresolved. This CDR3 comprises 14 residues. CDR1 SGHNT and CDR2 YENEEA come from the germline V gene. Trimming left V 5 bases short and J 0 bases short, with 7 bases between. The CDR3 spells CASSLRANTGELFF. CDR3 sequence (DNA): TGTGCCAGCAGCCTTCGGGCGAACACCGGGGAGCTGTTTTTT. Supplemented by reference TRBV11-3 and TRBJ2-2, the full variable domain reads EAGVVQSPRYKIIEKKQPVAFWCNPISGHNTLYWYLQNLGQGPELLIRYENEEAVDDSQLPKDRFSAERLKGVDSTLKIQPAELGDSAVYLCASSLRANTGELFFGEGSRLTVL.

The chain employs TRBV23-1 and TRBJ1-4; 7 nucleotides agree with TRBD1. TRBV23-1 is an open reading frame, and its role is uncertain. This CDR3 region has 21 residues. The ends lost 0 bases at V and 0 bases at J; junction bases unmatched: 16. The CDR3 nucleotides read TGCGCCAGCAGTCAATCGACGACAGGGCAAAATGGGTGGACAACTAATGAAAAACTGTTTTTT. Its protein is CASSQSTTGQNGWTTNEKLFF.